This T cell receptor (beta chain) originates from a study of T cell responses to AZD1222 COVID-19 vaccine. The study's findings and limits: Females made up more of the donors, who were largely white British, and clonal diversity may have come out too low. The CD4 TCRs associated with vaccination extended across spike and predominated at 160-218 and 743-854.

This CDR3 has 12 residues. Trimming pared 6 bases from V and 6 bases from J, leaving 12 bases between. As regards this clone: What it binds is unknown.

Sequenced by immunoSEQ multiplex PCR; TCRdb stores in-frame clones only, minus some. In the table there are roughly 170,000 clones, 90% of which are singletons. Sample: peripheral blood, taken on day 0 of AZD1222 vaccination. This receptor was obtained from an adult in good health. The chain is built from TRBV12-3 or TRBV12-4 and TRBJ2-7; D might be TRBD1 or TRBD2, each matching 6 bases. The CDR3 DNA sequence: TGTGCCAGCAGGCTACAGGGAGGCGAGCAGTACTTC. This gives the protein CASRLQGGEQYF.